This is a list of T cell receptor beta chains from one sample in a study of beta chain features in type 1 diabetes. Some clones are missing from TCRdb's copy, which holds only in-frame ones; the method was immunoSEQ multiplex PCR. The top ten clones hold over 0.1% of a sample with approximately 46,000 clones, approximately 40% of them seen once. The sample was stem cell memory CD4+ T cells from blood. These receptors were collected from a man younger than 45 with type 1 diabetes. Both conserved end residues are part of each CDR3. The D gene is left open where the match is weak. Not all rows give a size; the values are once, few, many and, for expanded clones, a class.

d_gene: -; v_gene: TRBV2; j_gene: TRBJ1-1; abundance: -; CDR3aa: CASSEWRRARGWTEAFF; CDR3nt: TGTGCCAGCAGTGAATGGCGCAGGGCGAGAGGATGGACTGAAGCTTTCTTT
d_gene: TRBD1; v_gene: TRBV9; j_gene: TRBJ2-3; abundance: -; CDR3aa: CASSVADRATQYF; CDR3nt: TGTGCCAGCAGCGTAGCAGACAGGGCCACGCAGTATTTT
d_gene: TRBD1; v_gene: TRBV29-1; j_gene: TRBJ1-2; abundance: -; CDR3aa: CSVRGQAAYGYTF; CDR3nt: TGCAGCGTTCGGGGACAGGCCGCTTATGGCTACACCTTC
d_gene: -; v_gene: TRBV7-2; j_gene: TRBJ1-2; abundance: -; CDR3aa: CASSLLQGRVGGYTF; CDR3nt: TGTGCCAGCAGCTTACTACAGGGTAGGGTGGGTGGCTACACCTTC
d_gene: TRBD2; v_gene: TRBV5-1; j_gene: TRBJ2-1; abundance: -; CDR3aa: CASSSSGSSYNEQFF; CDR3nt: TGCGCCAGCAGCTCGAGCGGGAGCTCCTACAATGAGCAGTTCTTC
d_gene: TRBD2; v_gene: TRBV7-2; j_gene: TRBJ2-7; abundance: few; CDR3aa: CASSLGAAGGYEQYF; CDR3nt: TGTGCCAGCAGCTTAGGAGCGGCGGGAGGGTACGAGCAGTACTTC
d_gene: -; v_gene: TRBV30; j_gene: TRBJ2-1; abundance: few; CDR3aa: CAWMRGPPSYNEQFF; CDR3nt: TGTGCCTGGATGCGGGGCCCCCCATCCTACAATGAGCAGTTCTTC
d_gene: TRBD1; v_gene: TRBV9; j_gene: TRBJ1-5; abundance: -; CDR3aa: CASSKRQGWDQPQHF; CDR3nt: TGTGCCAGCAGCAAAAGACAGGGTTGGGATCAGCCCCAGCATTTT
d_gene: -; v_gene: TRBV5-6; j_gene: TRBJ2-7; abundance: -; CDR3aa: CASSSLRIAYEQYF; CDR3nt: TGTGCCAGCAGCTCACTCAGGATCGCCTACGAGCAGTACTTC
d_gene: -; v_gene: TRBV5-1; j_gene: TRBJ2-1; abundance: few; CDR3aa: CASSLAGVDNEQFF; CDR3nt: TGCGCCAGCAGCTTGGCAGGGGTAGACAATGAGCAGTTCTTC
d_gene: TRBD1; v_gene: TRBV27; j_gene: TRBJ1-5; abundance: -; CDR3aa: CASRRQGANQPQHF; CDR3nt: TGTGCCAGCAGAAGACAGGGGGCGAATCAGCCCCAGCATTTT
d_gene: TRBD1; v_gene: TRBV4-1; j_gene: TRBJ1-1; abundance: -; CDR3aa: CASSQDSRGLVGLNTEAFF; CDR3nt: TGCGCCAGCAGCCAAGATAGCAGGGGGCTAGTCGGGTTGAACACTGAAGCTTTCTTT
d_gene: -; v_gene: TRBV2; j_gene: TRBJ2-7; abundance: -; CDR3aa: CASSEGGVGYEQYF; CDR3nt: TGTGCCAGCAGTGAAGGCGGGGTGGGCTACGAGCAGTACTTC
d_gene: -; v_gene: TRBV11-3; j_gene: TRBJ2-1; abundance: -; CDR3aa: CASSERADNEQFF; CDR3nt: TGTGCCAGCAGTGAGCGGGCCGACAATGAGCAGTTCTTC
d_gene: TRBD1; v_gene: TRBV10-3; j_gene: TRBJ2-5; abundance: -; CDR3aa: CAISRGTGQETQYF; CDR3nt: TGTGCCATCAGCCGGGGGACAGGACAAGAGACCCAGTACTTC
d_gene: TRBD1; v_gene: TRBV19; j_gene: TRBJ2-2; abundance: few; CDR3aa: CASRDRGRSTGELFF; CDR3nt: TGTGCCAGTAGAGACAGGGGGCGCAGCACCGGGGAGCTGTTTTTT
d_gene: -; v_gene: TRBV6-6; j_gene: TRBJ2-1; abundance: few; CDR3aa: CASSYRLTNLGEQFF; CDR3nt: TGTGCCAGCAGTTACCGACTCACCAACTTGGGTGAGCAGTTCTTC
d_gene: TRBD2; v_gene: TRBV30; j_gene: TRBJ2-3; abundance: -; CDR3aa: CAWRLAGVTDTQYF; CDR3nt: TGTGCCTGGAGACTAGCGGGAGTCACAGATACGCAGTATTTT
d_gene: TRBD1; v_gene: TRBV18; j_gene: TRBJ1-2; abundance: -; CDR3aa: CASSTQGAYGYTF; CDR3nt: TGTGCCAGCTCAACGCAGGGGGCCTATGGCTACACCTTC
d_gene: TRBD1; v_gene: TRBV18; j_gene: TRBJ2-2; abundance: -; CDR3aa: CASSRTGISGELFF; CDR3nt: TGTGCCAGCTCACGGACAGGGATTTCCGGGGAGCTGTTTTTT
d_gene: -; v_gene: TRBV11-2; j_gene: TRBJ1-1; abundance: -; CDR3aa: CASSHTGFFEAFF; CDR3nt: TGTGCCAGCAGCCACACAGGGTTTTTTGAAGCTTTCTTT
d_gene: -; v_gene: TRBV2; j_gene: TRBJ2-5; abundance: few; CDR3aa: CASSRETQYF; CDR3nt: TGTGCCAGCAGTCGAGAGACCCAGTACTTC
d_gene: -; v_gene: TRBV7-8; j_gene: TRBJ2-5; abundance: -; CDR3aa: CASSLSGQGGETQYF; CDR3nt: TGTGCCAGCAGCCTTAGTGGGCAGGGTGGAGAGACCCAGTACTTC
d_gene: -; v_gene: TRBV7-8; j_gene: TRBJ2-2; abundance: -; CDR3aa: CASSLWASPELFF; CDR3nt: TGTGCCAGCAGCTTATGGGCCTCCCCCGAGCTGTTTTTT
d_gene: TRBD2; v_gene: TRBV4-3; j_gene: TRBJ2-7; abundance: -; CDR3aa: CASSQRWTSGSGEQYF; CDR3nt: TGCGCCAGCAGCCAACGATGGACTAGCGGGAGTGGTGAGCAGTACTTC
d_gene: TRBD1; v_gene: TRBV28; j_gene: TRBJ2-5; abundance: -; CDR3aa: CASSPGQGQETQYF; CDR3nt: TGTGCCAGCAGCCCGGGACAGGGTCAAGAGACCCAGTACTTC
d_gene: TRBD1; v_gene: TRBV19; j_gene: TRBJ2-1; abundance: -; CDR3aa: CASSHRTGWSYNEQFF; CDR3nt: TGTGCCAGTAGTCACCGGACAGGGTGGTCCTACAATGAGCAGTTCTTC
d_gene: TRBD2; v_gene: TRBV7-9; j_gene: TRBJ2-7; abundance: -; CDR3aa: CASSAILAGDSRDEQYF; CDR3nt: TGTGCCAGCAGCGCGATACTAGCGGGAGATTCTAGGGACGAGCAGTACTTC
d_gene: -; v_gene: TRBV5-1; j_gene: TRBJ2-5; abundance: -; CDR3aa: CASSLVAGRYETQYF; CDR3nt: TGCGCCAGCAGCTTGGTCGCAGGAAGATATGAGACCCAGTACTTC
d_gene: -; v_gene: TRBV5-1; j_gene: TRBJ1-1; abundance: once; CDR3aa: CASSLVFRNFLNTEAFF; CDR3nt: TGCGCCAGCAGCTTGGTGTTCAGAAATTTTCTGAACACTGAAGCTTTCTTT
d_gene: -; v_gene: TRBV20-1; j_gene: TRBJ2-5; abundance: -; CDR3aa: CSALDVETQYF; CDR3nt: TGCAGTGCTTTAGATGTGGAGACCCAGTACTTC
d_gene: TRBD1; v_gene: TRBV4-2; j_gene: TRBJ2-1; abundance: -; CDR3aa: CASSAGQGAVYEQFF; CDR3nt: TGTGCCAGCAGCGCCGGACAGGGGGCCGTCTATGAGCAGTTCTTC
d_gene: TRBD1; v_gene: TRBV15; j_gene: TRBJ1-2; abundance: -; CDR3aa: CATSRDRGQGAYGYTF; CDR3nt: TGTGCCACCAGCAGGGACCGAGGACAGGGGGCGTATGGCTACACCTTC
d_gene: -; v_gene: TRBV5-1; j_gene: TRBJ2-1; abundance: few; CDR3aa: CASSTGTTQGDEQFF; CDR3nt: TGCGCCAGCAGCACAGGGACTACACAGGGAGATGAGCAGTTCTTC
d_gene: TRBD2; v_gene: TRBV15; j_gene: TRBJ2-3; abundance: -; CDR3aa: CATSSSGTSTDTQYF; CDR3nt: TGTGCCACCAGCAGTAGCGGGACTAGCACAGATACGCAGTATTTT
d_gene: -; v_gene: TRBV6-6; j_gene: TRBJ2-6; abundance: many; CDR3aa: CASRTQVLANVLTF; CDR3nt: TGTGCCAGCAGAACACAGGTCTTAGCCAACGTCCTGACTTTC
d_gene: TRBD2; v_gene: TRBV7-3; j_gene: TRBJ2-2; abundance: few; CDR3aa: CASSLKSGLAGTNTGELFF; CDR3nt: TGTGCCAGCAGCTTAAAGTCGGGACTAGCGGGGACGAACACCGGGGAGCTGTTTTTT
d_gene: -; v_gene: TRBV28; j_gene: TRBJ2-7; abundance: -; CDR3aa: CASRTSGSGDLYEQYF; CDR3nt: TGTGCCAGCAGGACCTCGGGTAGCGGCGACCTATACGAGCAGTACTTC
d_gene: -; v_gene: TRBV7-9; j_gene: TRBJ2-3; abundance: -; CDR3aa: CASSSDRRRADTQYF; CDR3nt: TGTGCCAGCAGCTCCGACAGGAGGCGGGCAGATACGCAGTATTTT
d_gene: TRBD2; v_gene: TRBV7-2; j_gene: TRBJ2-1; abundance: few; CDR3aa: CASSLTSGTYNEQFF; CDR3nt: TGTGCCAGCAGCTTGACTAGCGGGACCTACAATGAGCAGTTCTTC
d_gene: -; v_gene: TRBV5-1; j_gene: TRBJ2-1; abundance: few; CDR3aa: CASSSSADNEQFF; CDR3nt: TGCGCCAGCAGTTCATCAGCGGACAATGAGCAGTTCTTC
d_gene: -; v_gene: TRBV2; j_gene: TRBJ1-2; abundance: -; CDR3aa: CASSEGFRGTTF; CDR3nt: TGTGCCAGCAGTGAAGGATTCAGGGGAACCACCTTC
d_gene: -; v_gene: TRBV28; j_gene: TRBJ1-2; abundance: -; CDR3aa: CASSSVEGYGYTF; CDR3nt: TGTGCCAGCAGTTCCGTTGAGGGCTATGGCTACACCTTC
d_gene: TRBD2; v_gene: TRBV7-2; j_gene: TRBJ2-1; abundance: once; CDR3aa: CASSFKSGRALDEQFF; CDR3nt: TGTGCCAGCAGCTTTAAAAGCGGGAGGGCCTTGGATGAGCAGTTCTTC
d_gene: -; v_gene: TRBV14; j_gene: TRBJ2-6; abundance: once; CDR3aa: CASSLSGANVLTF; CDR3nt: TGTGCCAGCAGTCTCTCTGGGGCCAACGTCCTGACTTTC
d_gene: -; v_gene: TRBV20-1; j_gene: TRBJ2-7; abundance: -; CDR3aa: CSQYEQYF; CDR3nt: TGCAGTCAGTACGAGCAGTACTTC
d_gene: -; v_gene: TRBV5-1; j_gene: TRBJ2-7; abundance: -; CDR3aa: CASSPAGSMIEQYF; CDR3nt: TGCGCCAGCAGCCCTGCGGGTTCGATGATCGAGCAGTACTTC
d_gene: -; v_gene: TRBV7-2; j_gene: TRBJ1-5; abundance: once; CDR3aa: CASSPMGGIGLAQPQHF; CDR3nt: TGTGCCAGCAGTCCAATGGGAGGGATCGGGCTAGCTCAGCCCCAGCATTTT
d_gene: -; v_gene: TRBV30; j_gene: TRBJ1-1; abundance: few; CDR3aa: CACLLRADTEAFF; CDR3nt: TGTGCCTGCCTCTTGAGGGCGGACACTGAAGCTTTCTTT
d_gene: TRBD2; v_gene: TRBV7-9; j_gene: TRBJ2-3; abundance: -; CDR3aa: CASSLPHGTTVTDTQYF; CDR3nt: TGTGCCAGCAGCTTACCTCACGGGACTACCGTTACAGATACGCAGTATTTT
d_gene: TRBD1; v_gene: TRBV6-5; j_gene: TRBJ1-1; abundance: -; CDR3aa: CASSLGQGLNTEAFF; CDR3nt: TGTGCCAGCAGTTTGGGACAGGGCCTGAACACTGAAGCTTTCTTT